Sequencing of this TCR beta chain was carried out in a study of cytomegalovirus exposure and HLA in healthy donors. On the study more broadly: The approximately 130 validation repertoires were reported in a later analysis to have been generated on the same platform as the approximately 700 first-cohort repertoires. Study-wide results and caveats: There were 150 to 200 TCR beta chains listed as cytomegalovirus-associated. Published work reported that the classifier diagnosed cytomegalovirus status with high specificity and sensitivity.

Method: immunoSEQ multiplex PCR; TCRdb's copy keeps in-frame clones and lacks some. The sample lists around 190,000 clones, about 81% seen once, with less than 1.5% in the top ten. CDR3 length equals 16 residues. V lost 8 bases to trimming and J lost 1 base; unmatched junction nucleotides: 8. From germline, CDR1 is LNHDA and CDR2 SQIVND (reference sequence). A note on this clone: The antigen is not known.

The specimen sequenced was PBMCs. The gene calls are TRBV19 and TRBJ1-5, with TRBD1 matching over 10 bases. The clonotype was recovered from a woman aged 25 to 45 in good health and CMV-seronegative. Here the CDR3 DNA reads TGTGCCAGTCACTACGGGACAGGGGTGAGCAATCAGCCCCAGCATTTT. It encodes CASHYGTGVSNQPQHF.